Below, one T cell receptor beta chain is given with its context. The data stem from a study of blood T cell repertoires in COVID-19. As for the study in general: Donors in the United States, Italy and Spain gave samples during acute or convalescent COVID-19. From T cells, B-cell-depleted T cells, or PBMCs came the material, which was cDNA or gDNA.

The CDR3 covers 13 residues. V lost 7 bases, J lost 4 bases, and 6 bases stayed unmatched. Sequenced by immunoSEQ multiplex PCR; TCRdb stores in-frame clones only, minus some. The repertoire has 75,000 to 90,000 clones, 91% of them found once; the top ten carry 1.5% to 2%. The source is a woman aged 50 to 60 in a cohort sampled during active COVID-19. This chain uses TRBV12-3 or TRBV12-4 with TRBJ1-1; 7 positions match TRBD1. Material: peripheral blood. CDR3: CASTMTGTTEAFF. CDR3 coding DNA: TGTGCCAGCACCATGACAGGGACCACTGAAGCTTTCTTT.